These 12 T cell receptor beta chains came from one sample sequenced in a study of molecular identifiers for immune sequencing clone quantification. TCRdb re-called the PCR reads with MiXCR, one entry per CDR3 protein. Among 600,000 to 650,000 distinct CDR3 sequences listed, roughly 21% were seen once. Sequencing was carried out using naive CD8+ T cells from blood, with Jurkat cell RNA spiked in. The subset here: FACS-sorted CD8+CD4-CCR7+CD45RA+ naive T cells. These receptor sequences come from a human donor in good health. Some libraries in this study had Jurkat cell RNA spiked in.

This clonotype showed up just once. One junction end does not reproduce the germline sequence, and a read error may be involved. The chain combines TRBV9 with TRBJ2-3, with D possibly being TRBD1 or TRBD2 (6 bases each). CDR3 size: 15 residues. Germline lookup yields CDR1 SGDLS and CDR2 YYNGEE. The CDR3 nucleotides read TGTGCCAGCAGCGCACGGGGGCACGGGGCAGATATGCAGTATTTT. This encodes CASSARGHGADMQYF.

This clonotype has just a few counts. V is TRBV12-3 or TRBV12-4 and J is TRBJ2-1, with 10 nucleotides matching TRBD2. This CDR3 has 20 residues. V lost 8 bases and J lost 3; bases outside the gene matches: 22. In DNA form, the CDR3 reads TGTGCCAGCTCACCCGGGGGTTCTAGCGGGAGAACCCTCAACTACAATGAGCAGTTCTTC. Its protein product is CASSPGGSSGRTLNYNEQFF.

The genes are TRBV10-1 and TRBJ2-3; TRBD2 aligns across 11 bases. The length of the CDR3 is 17 residues. Germline CDR1 and CDR2: WNHNN and SYGVQD (reference sequence). V lost 9 bases to trimming and J lost 2 bases; unmatched junction nucleotides: 13. CDR3 protein: CARLAGGPQPSTDTQYF. The CDR3 nucleotides are TGCGCCAGATTAGCGGGGGGGCCTCAGCCTTCCACAGATACGCAGTATTTT.

This clonotype was counted many times. The CDR3 sequence is CASSSAGTEIYNEQFF. The CDR3 DNA reads TGTGCCAGCAGCTCCGCCGGGACAGAAATTTACAATGAGCAGTTCTTC. V gene TRBV7-2 combines with J gene TRBJ2-1; 7 bases map to TRBD1. V shed 4 bases, J shed 4 bases, and the junction held 10 bases outside the gene matches. Per germline, CDR1 SGHTA and CDR2 FQGNSA. The CDR3 is 16 amino acids. Filled out from reference TRBV7-2 and TRBJ2-1, the complete variable domain reads GAGVSQSPSNKVTEKGKDVELRCDPISGHTALYWYRQSLGQGLEFLIYFQGNSAPDKSGLPSDRFSAERTGGSVSTLTIQRTQQEDSAVYLCASSSAGTEIYNEQFFGPGTRLTVL.

A few counts support this clonotype. The rearrangement links TRBV12-3 or TRBV12-4 to TRBJ2-1, with a weak D call TRBD2 (6 bases). This CDR3 comprises 16 residues. The V end lost 6 bases, the J end lost 0 bases, and 15 bases lay between the germline ends. The CDR3 nucleotides read TGTGCCAGCAGGGGACCACGGGGGAGCTCCTACAATGAGCAGTTCTTC. Protein: CASRGPRGSSYNEQFF.

This clonotype was detected only a few times. Given a much more abundant clone one base away, this may be a read error. The gene calls are TRBV2 and TRBJ2-5; 9 nucleotides match TRBD1. This CDR3 has 14 amino acids. CDR1 and CDR2 from the germline V gene are SNHLY and FYNNEI. With 4 bases clipped from V and 2 bases from J, the junction kept 2 bases outside the gene matches. As DNA, the CDR3 is TGTGCCAGCAGTGCGGACAGGGGACAAGAGACCCAGTACTTC. Translation: CASSADRGQETQYF. The variable domain in full, completed from reference TRBV2 and TRBJ2-5, reads EPEVTQTPSHQVTQMGQEVILRCVPISNHLYFYWYRQILGQKVEFLVSFYNNEISEKSEIFDDQFSVERPDGSNFTLKIRSTKLEDSAMYFCASSADRGQETQYFGPGTRLLVL.

This clonotype was detected only a few times. Written as DNA, the CDR3 is TGTGCCAGCAGCCCCAGGACCCCCTACGAGCAGTACTTC. Translating it yields CASSPRTPYEQYF. The rearrangement joins TRBV11-2 to TRBJ2-7; D not resolved. V dropped 5 bases and J dropped 2 bases, with 10 bases sitting between them. The germline V gene encodes CDR1 SGHAT and CDR2 FQNNGV. CDR3 length: 13 residues.

This clonotype was counted many times. This chain links TRBV30 with TRBJ2-7; TRBD1 agrees at 8 bases. Trimming cost V 4 bases and J 6 bases; bases outside gene matches: 5. Germline CDR1 is GTSNPN and CDR2 is SVGIG (reference sequence). The CDR3 has 12 amino acids. For the CDR3, the DNA is TGTGCCTGGAATGCAGGGGGCTCCGAGCAGTACTTC. Encoded protein: CAWNAGGSEQYF.

This clonotype was found many times. The chain employs TRBV7-2 and TRBJ1-6; no clear D gene. Trimming removed 3 bases from V and 6 bases from J, with 9 bases in between. This CDR3 region has 14 residues. The germline V gene encodes CDR1 SGHTA and CDR2 FQGNSA. The CDR3 nucleotides read TGTGCCAGCAGCTTTCTAGAACTTAATTCACCCCTCCACTTT. Translation gives CASSFLELNSPLHF.

Concerning this clonotype: This may be a read error, as it is one base from a much larger clone. V usage is TRBV2 and J usage is TRBJ2-2; 10 bases are a match to TRBD1. V dropped 6 bases and J dropped 3; count of bases not matched to a gene: 4. CDR1 and CDR2 from the germline V gene are SNHLY and FYNNEI. The CDR3 runs to 15 residues. CDR3 region: CASRPGTGDTGELFF. The CDR3 DNA reads as TGTGCCAGCAGACCCGGGACAGGGGACACCGGGGAGCTGTTTTTT.

This clonotype came up many times. V gene TRBV10-2 combines with J gene TRBJ1-4; a weak D match, TRBD1 (5 bases). Germline V lookup: CDR1 WSHSY, CDR2 SAAADI. CDR3 length equals 15 residues. Between the trimmed V and J ends, which lost 0 bases and 3 bases, there was a span of 8 bases. The CDR3 DNA reads TGCGCCAGCAGTGAGTCGACAGTCTCTAATGAAAAACTGTTTTTT. Residues: CASSESTVSNEKLFF.

A word on this clonotype: A read error may be the cause here, since a much bigger clone is one base away. The CDR3 DNA sequence: TGTGCCAGCACTCCCAGGGGAGGGGCTGAAGCTTTCTTT. This sequence encodes CASTPRGGAEAFF. This chain connects TRBV6-5 to TRBJ1-1; maybe TRBD1 (6 bases). V was trimmed by 7 bases and J by 6 bases, leaving 15 bases between them. CDR1 is MNHEY, CDR2 SVGAGI, per germline. CDR3 length: 13 amino acids.